The clone carrying this T cell receptor (beta chain) appeared once. These data belong to a study of T cell responses to AZD1222 COVID-19 vaccine. Study summary: Whether given at about 4 or about 12 weeks, second doses were pooled.

Libraries were prepared by immunoSEQ multiplex PCR; TCRdb keeps only in-frame clonotypes and omits some of them. The sample has 100,000 to 150,000 clones, 89% seen once. Trimming left V 7 bases short and J 4 bases short, with 13 bases between. From germline, CDR1 is KGHDR and CDR2 SFDVKD. CDR3 length: 14 residues. Sequenced material: peripheral blood, taken on day 0 of AZD1222 vaccination. The TCR originated in an adult in good health. V is TRBV24-1 and J is TRBJ1-5; D gene unclear. In nucleotides, the CDR3 is TGTGCCACCAGCTCAACCGAGACTAATCAGCCCCAGCATTTT. Its translation: CATSSTETNQPQHF.